The 21 T cell receptor beta chains below all came from one sample that was sequenced in a study of blood T cell repertoires in COVID-19. The repertoire was sequenced with immunoSEQ multiplex PCR; TCRdb's copy has only in-frame clones and lacks some. The sample holds over 200,000 clones, roughly 94% seen once. The sample taken for sequencing was peripheral blood. Receptor source: a man aged 25 to 40 with acute or convalescent COVID-19.

This sequence joins TRBV6-5 and TRBJ1-6; 10 nucleotides match TRBD1. This CDR3 has 14 residues. Per the germline V gene, CDR1 is MNHEY and CDR2 is SVGAGI. V lost 5 bases and J lost 14; bases outside the gene matches: 9. The CDR3 sequence is CASSRDRGDRALHF. The DNA for the CDR3 is TGTGCCAGCAGTCGGGACAGGGGAGATAGGGCCCTCCACTTT.

The CDR3 loop is CASSYTGTSYNEQFF. The DNA of the CDR3 is TGTGCCAGCAGCTACACAGGGACCTCCTACAATGAGCAGTTCTTC. V is TRBV6-5 and J is TRBJ2-1; D perhaps matches TRBD1 (6 bases). Trimming shortened V by 6 bases and J by 0 bases, and 12 bases separated the two germline ends. CDR1 is MNHEY and CDR2 is SVGAGI in the germline V gene. The CDR3 sequence is 15 residues long.

This chain links TRBV28 with TRBJ1-2; tentatively, D is TRBD1 (5 bases). This CDR3 is built from 14 residues. V lost 6 bases and J 13 bases, leaving 24 bases between the germline ends. The germline gives CDR1 MDHEN, CDR2 SYDVKM. The DNA for the CDR3 is TGTGCCAGCAGCTCAACATCCCAGGGCTATGTTAGCACCTTC. The encoded protein is CASSSTSQGYVSTF.

This chain uses TRBV5-6 with TRBJ2-5; 8 positions match TRBD2. Germline V lookup: CDR1 SGHDT, CDR2 YYEEEE. J gave up 0 bases and V 2 bases, and 6 bases lay outside the gene matches. The CDR3 is 16 amino acids. CDR3 DNA: TGTGCCAGCAGCTTAAGAGCGGGAGCGTACCAAGAGACCCAGTACTTC. Its translation: CASSLRAGAYQETQYF.

This clone was seen a single time. DNA for the CDR3: TGCAGCGTTGAAGGGGTACGGGGAGGGACAGATACGCAGTATTTT. Translated, it gives CSVEGVRGGTDTQYF. The rearrangement links TRBV29-1 to TRBJ2-3, with TRBD2 matching over 7 bases. The CDR3 consists of 15 residues. Germline V lookup: CDR1 SQVTM, CDR2 ANQGSEA. Unmatched junction bases numbered 7, after V lost 1 base and J lost 3 bases.

This clone was recorded once. The gene calls are TRBV5-4 and TRBJ1-2, with D tentatively TRBD1 (5 bases). This CDR3 spans 13 amino acids. Germline loops: CDR1 SGHNT, CDR2 YYREEE (reference sequence). The V and J ends lost 5 bases and 8 bases respectively, with 16 bases between them. CDR3 loop: CASSSTPGGGYTF. The CDR3 DNA sequence: TGTGCCAGCAGTTCAACCCCCGGGGGAGGCTACACCTTC.

The chain carries TRBV5-6 and TRBJ1-5; TRBD1 matches at 7 bases. Germline CDR1 is SGHDT and CDR2 is YYEEEE. Trimming took 5 bases from V and 0 from J; bases not matched to a gene: 8. CDR3 size: 16 residues. In DNA form, the CDR3 reads TGTGCCAGCAGTAAGAGCGCAGGGGGTAGCAATCAGCCCCAGCATTTT. It codes for CASSKSAGGSNQPQHF.

The chain couples TRBV6-5 to TRBJ2-3; tentative D call: TRBD1 (5 bases). Per the germline V gene, CDR1 is MNHEY and CDR2 is SVGAGI. V lost 6 bases, J lost 6 bases, and 19 bases lay in between. The CDR3 is made up of 15 amino acids. The CDR3 coding sequence is TGTGCCAGCAGGAGTGGGCAGGGCGATAGGGATACGCAGTATTTT. Translating it yields CASRSGQGDRDTQYF.

The rearrangement joins TRBV20-1 to TRBJ2-7; 12 positions match TRBD2. The CDR3 runs to 15 residues. J lost 0 bases, V lost 3 bases, and 3 bases had no gene match. From germline, CDR1 is DFQATT and CDR2 SNEGSKA (reference sequence). Here the CDR3 DNA reads TGCAGTGCTAGTGGACTAGCGGGATACTCCTACGAGCAGTACTTC. Its protein product is CSASGLAGYSYEQYF.

The chain is built from TRBV5-1 and TRBJ2-3, with 7 bases lining up with TRBD2. This CDR3 is 16 amino acids long. Germline CDR1 SGHRS, CDR2 YFSETQ. With V trimmed by 6 bases and J by 0 bases, 10 bases remained unmatched. CDR3 bases: TGCGCCAGCACCCTGAGGGCGGGAGTTAGCACAGATACGCAGTATTTT. Its translation: CASTLRAGVSTDTQYF.

The CDR3 nucleotides read TGTGCCAGCAGCTCCCACAGGGGGGGCAATCAGCCCCAGCATTTT. This sequence encodes CASSSHRGGNQPQHF. V is TRBV7-2 and J is TRBJ1-5, with 8 bases that match TRBD1. This CDR3 comprises 15 residues. The germline V gene encodes CDR1 SGHTA and CDR2 FQGNSA. V was clipped by 4 bases and J by 2 bases; unmatched bases: 4. Full variable domain (outside the CDR3, taken from reference TRBV7-2 and TRBJ1-5): GAGVSQSPSNKVTEKGKDVELRCDPISGHTALYWYRQSLGQGLEFLIYFQGNSAPDKSGLPSDRFSAERTGGSVSTLTIQRTQQEDSAVYLCASSSHRGGNQPQHFGDGTRLSIL.

The rearrangement links TRBV7-9 to TRBJ2-1; TRBD2 might be the D (5 bases). The germline V and J ends were trimmed by 5 bases and 6 bases, with 14 bases remaining between them. This CDR3 has 14 amino acids. Germline V lookup: CDR1 SEHNR, CDR2 FQNEAQ (reference sequence). The CDR3 spells CASSPKTSPNEQFF. As DNA, the CDR3 is TGTGCCAGCAGCCCAAAAACTAGTCCCAATGAGCAGTTCTTC.

This rearrangement joins TRBV18 to TRBJ1-5, with a weak D call TRBD1 (5 bases). The CDR3 has 15 residues. Germline CDR1 reads KGHSH; CDR2 reads LQKENI. Trimming removed 0 bases at V and 6 bases at J, with 12 bases between. Here the CDR3 reads CASSPPGQGTQPQHF. The CDR3 DNA reads as TGTGCCAGCTCACCACCGGGGCAGGGAACTCAGCCCCAGCATTTT.

The CDR3 DNA reads as TGTGCCAGTACCGGGACAGGGGGTTCAGATGGCTACACCTTC. It translates to CASTGTGGSDGYTF. The chain joins TRBV5-4 to TRBJ1-2; 11 nucleotides align to TRBD1. CDR1 is SGHNT, CDR2 YYREEE, per germline (reference sequence). V gave up 8 bases and J gave up 6 bases; unmatched junction bases: 9. The length of the CDR3 is 14 residues.

This chain links TRBV12-3 or TRBV12-4 with TRBJ2-7; D not certain. This CDR3 region has 13 residues. V lost 0 bases, J lost 0 bases, and 3 bases lay in between. The CDR3 is CASSLASSYEQYF. Written as DNA, the CDR3 is TGTGCCAGCAGTTTAGCCAGCTCCTACGAGCAGTACTTC.

V usage is TRBV3-1 (or the pseudogene TRBV3-2) and J usage is TRBJ1-4; 9 bases are shared with TRBD1. The CDR3 is 13 residues long. The trim removed 4 bases at V and 12 bases at J, leaving 6 bases unmatched. Per the germline V gene, CDR1 is LGHDT and CDR2 is YNNKEL (reference sequence). Written as DNA, the CDR3 is TGTGCCAGCAGCCTCAGGGACAGGGACGAACTGTTTTTT. Protein sequence: CASSLRDRDELFF.

The J gene is TRBJ2-2, the V gene TRBV28; 7 bases agree with TRBD1. There are 13 residues in the CDR3. With 10 bases clipped from V and 2 bases from J, the junction kept 4 bases outside the gene matches. Germline V CDR1 and CDR2: MDHEN, SYDVKM. The CDR3 sequence is CATYRGNTGELFF. The CDR3 DNA reads as TGTGCCACCTACAGGGGCAACACCGGGGAGCTGTTTTTT. The complete variable domain, with remaining parts taken from reference TRBV28 and TRBJ2-2, reads DVKVTQSSRYLVKRTGEKVFLECVQDMDHENMFWYRQDPGLGLRLIYFSYDVKMKEKGDIPEGYSVSREKKERFSLILESASTNQTSMYLCATYRGNTGELFFGEGSRLTVL.

CDR3 amino acids: CASSESSGTLSYEQYF. CDR3 in DNA: TGCGCCAGCAGCGAATCATCCGGGACACTTTCCTACGAGCAGTACTTC. The chain links TRBV5-1 to TRBJ2-7; the D gene is possibly TRBD1 (6 bases). Germline V gene lookup returns CDR1 SGHRS and CDR2 YFSETQ. Trimming shortened V by 4 bases and J by 1 base, and 18 bases separated the two germline ends. This CDR3 spans 16 amino acids. The full variable domain, completed using reference TRBV5-1 and TRBJ2-7, is KAGVTQTPRYLIKTRGQQVTLSCSPISGHRSVSWYQQTPGQGLQFLFEYFSETQRNKGNFPGRFSGRQFSNSRSEMNVSTLELGDSALYLCASSESSGTLSYEQYFGPGTRLTVT.

V usage is TRBV2 and J usage is TRBJ2-7; 8 positions agree with TRBD1. CDR1 and CDR2 from the germline V gene are SNHLY and FYNNEI. CDR3 length: 11 amino acids. With V trimmed by 6 bases and J by 9 bases, 4 bases remained unmatched. DNA for the CDR3: TGTGCCAGCAGCCTAACAGGGGGGCAGTACTTC. It translates to CASSLTGGQYF.

V is TRBV6-5 and J is TRBJ2-2; D might be TRBD1 (6 bases). Germline V gene sequence: CDR1 MNHEY, CDR2 SVGAGI. V was shortened by 7 bases and J by 3 bases, with 15 bases between the two germline ends. CDR3 size: 15 residues. CDR3 sequence reads: CASTLDRSYTGELFF. The CDR3 DNA follows: TGTGCCAGCACCCTCGACAGGAGTTACACCGGGGAGCTGTTTTTT.

This chain uses TRBV11-3 with TRBJ2-7; no firm D call. Germline V gene lookup returns CDR1 SGHNT and CDR2 YENEEA. Deletions cut 0 bases from V and 7 bases from J, with 10 bases between. The CDR3 contains 13 residues. The CDR3 nucleotides read TGTGCCAGCAGCTTAGATCCGTCCGCGGAGCAGTACTTC. As protein: CASSLDPSAEQYF.